The 17 T cell receptor beta chains given below trace back to one sample, sequenced in a study of beta chain features in type 1 diabetes. Reverse transcribing all isolated RNA meant expressed TCRB transcripts were sequenced. Data came from immunoSEQ multiplex PCR; TCRdb stores just in-frame clones and leaves some out. The data contain around 430,000 clones, 30% of them singletons. Sequencing was performed on naive CD4+ T cells from blood. The receptors were sampled from a man aged 18 to 29 in good health.

This clone occurred a few times. J is TRBJ2-5 and V is TRBV7-9, with D possibly TRBD1 on 5 matching bases. The V and J ends lost 5 bases and 3 bases respectively, with 16 bases between them. Per the germline V gene, CDR1 is SEHNR and CDR2 is FQNEAQ (reference sequence). This CDR3 is built from 15 residues. CDR3 amino acids: CASSPMMGREETQYF. The CDR3 nucleotides are TGTGCCAGCAGCCCTATGATGGGCAGGGAAGAGACCCAGTACTTC.

The chain combines TRBV6-5 with TRBJ2-5; no reliable D call. The CDR3 sequence is 12 residues long. Germline assignment: CDR1 MNHEY and CDR2 SVGAGI. Trimming removed 5 bases at V and 5 bases at J, with 9 bases between. The CDR3: CASSPSVETQYF. For the CDR3, the DNA is TGTGCCAGCAGTCCGTCCGTGGAGACCCAGTACTTC.

This clone came up a few times. The V and J genes are TRBV7-3 and TRBJ2-4; the D gene is possibly TRBD2 (6 bases). This CDR3 contains 14 residues. Trimming stripped 5 bases from V and 8 bases from J, with 16 bases between. Germline-derived CDR1 and CDR2 are SGHTA and FQGTGA. The CDR3 sequence is CASSPSATSHIQYF. DNA for the CDR3: TGTGCCAGCAGCCCGTCGGCGACTAGTCACATTCAGTACTTC.

This clone was counted between two and nine times. This chain links TRBV30 with TRBJ2-7, with D perhaps TRBD1 or TRBD2 (5 bases each). The germline V gene encodes CDR1 GTSNPN and CDR2 SVGIG (reference sequence). The ends were cut back, 1 base at V and 8 bases at J, with 15 bases in the middle. There are 13 residues in the CDR3. The CDR3 reads CAWSGGVRSKQYF. The CDR3 DNA follows: TGTGCCTGGAGTGGAGGGGTTCGAAGTAAGCAGTACTTC. Full variable domain (missing parts from reference TRBV30 and TRBJ2-7): SQTIHQWPATLVQPVGSPLSLECTVEGTSNPNLYWYRQAAGRGLQLLFYSVGIGQISSEVPQNLSASRPQDRQFILSSKKLLLSDSGFYLCAWSGGVRSKQYFGPGTRLTVT.

The genes are TRBV15 and TRBJ2-5; D unclear. The CDR3 consists of 13 residues. V was shortened by 4 bases and J by 2 bases, with 8 bases between the two germline ends. Germline assignment: CDR1 LNHNV and CDR2 YYDKDF (reference sequence). The CDR3 DNA follows: TGTGCCACCAGCAAGACGGTACAAGAGACCCAGTACTTC. This codes for CATSKTVQETQYF.

The gene calls are TRBV7-8 and TRBJ1-2; a possible D gene is TRBD1 (5 bases). The CDR3 length is 14 residues. Trimming pared 3 bases from V and 0 bases from J, leaving 8 bases between. Germline V lookup: CDR1 SGHVS, CDR2 FQNEAQ. The CDR3 here is CASSFQGSNYGYTF. In DNA form, the CDR3 reads TGTGCCAGCAGCTTCCAGGGATCTAACTATGGCTACACCTTC.

V usage is TRBV7-2 and J usage is TRBJ1-1, with D unresolved. The CDR3 has 13 amino acids. From germline, CDR1 is SGHTA and CDR2 FQGNSA. Between the trimmed V and J ends, which lost 1 base and 1 base, there was a span of 4 bases. The CDR3 DNA follows: TGTGCCAGCAGCTTAGTGGAGAACACTGAAGCTTTCTTT. This codes for CASSLVENTEAFF.

The CDR3 nucleotides read TGTGCCAGCAGGTCTAGCGGGGACTCCTACGAGCAGTACTTC. This translates into CASRSSGDSYEQYF. This sequence joins TRBV28 and TRBJ2-7; 9 bases fit TRBD2. V lost 6 bases and J lost 0; bases outside the gene matches: 3. CDR1 is MDHEN, CDR2 SYDVKM, per germline. The CDR3 extends over 14 amino acids.

The chain combines TRBV30 with TRBJ2-1; TRBD2 agrees at 7 bases. CDR3 length: 12 amino acids. Germline-derived CDR1 and CDR2 are GTSNPN and SVGIG (reference sequence). The V segment lost 4 bases and the J segment 15 bases; nucleotides outside the gene matches: 12. The CDR3 protein is CAWILSGGGSFF. CDR3 DNA: TGTGCCTGGATATTGTCGGGAGGCGGGTCGTTCTTC.

This clone was counted a few times. The rearrangement links TRBV30 to TRBJ2-3, with D unresolved. Trimming pared 4 bases from V and 0 bases from J, leaving 8 bases between. From germline, CDR1 is GTSNPN and CDR2 SVGIG (reference sequence). The CDR3 has 13 residues. For the CDR3, the DNA is TGTGCCTGGACCCCCGGGAGCACAGATACGCAGTATTTT. Its protein is CAWTPGSTDTQYF.

This clone was detected only a few times. The J gene is TRBJ2-7, the V gene TRBV4-1; 8 nucleotides line up with TRBD1. J gave up 1 base and V 0 bases, and 2 bases lay outside the gene matches. The CDR3 extends over 15 amino acids. Germline-derived CDR1 and CDR2 are MGHRA and YSYEKL. CDR3 loop: CASSQEGTGSYEQYF. DNA for the CDR3: TGCGCCAGCAGCCAAGAAGGGACAGGTTCCTACGAGCAGTACTTC.

This chain uses TRBV5-4 with TRBJ2-2, with D perhaps given as TRBD1 or TRBD2 (5 bases each). The CDR3 covers 13 residues. V dropped 5 bases and J dropped 5 bases, with 10 bases sitting between them. The germline V gene has CDR1 SGHNT and CDR2 YYREEE (reference sequence). The CDR3 loop is CASRRGETGELFF. The CDR3 region has the DNA TGTGCCAGCAGGAGAGGGGAGACCGGGGAGCTGTTTTTT.

This clone has a handful of counts. The chain couples TRBV10-3 to TRBJ2-2, with 11 bases fitting TRBD2. This CDR3 comprises 14 residues. The germline V gene encodes CDR1 ENHRY and CDR2 SYGVKD. The V and J ends lost 10 bases and 5 bases, in that order; junction bases with no gene match: 6. This CDR3 reads CATSTSGNTGELFF. CDR3 DNA sequence: TGTGCCACCTCGACTAGCGGGAATACCGGGGAGCTGTTTTTT.

The chain is built from TRBV5-1 and TRBJ2-3; possibly TRBD2 for D (5 bases). Between the trimmed V and J ends, which lost 1 base and 0 bases, there was a span of 12 bases. The CDR3 is 16 amino acids. Looked up from germline, CDR1 is SGHRS and CDR2 is YFSETQ. Here the CDR3 reads CASSLMSGSSTDTQYF. CDR3 DNA sequence: TGCGCCAGCAGCTTGATGAGCGGATCTAGCACAGATACGCAGTATTTT.

The V and J genes are TRBV25-1 and TRBJ2-3; D gene unclear. Germline V gives CDR1 MGHDK, CDR2 SYGVNS. This CDR3 contains 17 residues. Trimming removed 6 bases at V and 0 bases at J, with 19 bases between. This chain's CDR3 is CASRPFGVGQSTDTQYF. DNA of the CDR3: TGTGCCAGCAGGCCCTTTGGAGTGGGCCAGAGCACAGATACGCAGTATTTT.

The chain uses TRBV5-1 and TRBJ2-1; 13 nucleotides align to TRBD2. V shed 4 bases, J shed 9 bases, and the junction held 7 bases outside the gene matches. Germline-derived CDR1 and CDR2 are SGHRS and YFSETQ. The CDR3 extends over 15 amino acids. The CDR3 DNA sequence: TGCGCCAGCAGCCTACGGACTAGCGGGAGTGCTGAGCAGTTCTTC. Residues: CASSLRTSGSAEQFF.

The chain joins TRBV7-2 to TRBJ2-3, with D tentatively TRBD2 (5 bases). Trimming took 0 bases from V and 4 from J, leaving 8 bases between them. The CDR3 consists of 14 residues. The germline V gene has CDR1 SGHTA and CDR2 FQGNSA. DNA of the CDR3: TGTGCCAGCAGCTTAGCGCTAGCCGCAGATACGCAGTATTTT. It encodes CASSLALAADTQYF.